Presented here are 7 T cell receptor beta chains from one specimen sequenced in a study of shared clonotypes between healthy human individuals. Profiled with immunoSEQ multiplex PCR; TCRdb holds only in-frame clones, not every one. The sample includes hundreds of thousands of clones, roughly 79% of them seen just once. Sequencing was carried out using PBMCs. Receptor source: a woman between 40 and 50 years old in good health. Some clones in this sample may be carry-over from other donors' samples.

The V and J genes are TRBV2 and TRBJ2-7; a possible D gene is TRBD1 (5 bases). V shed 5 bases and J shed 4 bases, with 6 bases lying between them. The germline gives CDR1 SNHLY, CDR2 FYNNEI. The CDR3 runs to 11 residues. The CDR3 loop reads CASSYRYEQYF. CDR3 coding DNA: TGTGCCAGCAGTTACAGGTACGAGCAGTACTTC. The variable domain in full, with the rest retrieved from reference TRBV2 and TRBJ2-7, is EPEVTQTPSHQVTQMGQEVILRCVPISNHLYFYWYRQILGQKVEFLVSFYNNEISEKSEIFDDQFSVERPDGSNFTLKIRSTKLEDSAMYFCASSYRYEQYFGPGTRLTVT.

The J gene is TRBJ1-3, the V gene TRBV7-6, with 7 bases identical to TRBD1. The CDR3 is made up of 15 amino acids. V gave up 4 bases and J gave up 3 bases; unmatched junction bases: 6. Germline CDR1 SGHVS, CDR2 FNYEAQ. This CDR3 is CASSSDRVFGNTIYF. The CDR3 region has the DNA TGTGCCAGCAGCTCCGACAGGGTTTTTGGAAACACCATATATTTT.

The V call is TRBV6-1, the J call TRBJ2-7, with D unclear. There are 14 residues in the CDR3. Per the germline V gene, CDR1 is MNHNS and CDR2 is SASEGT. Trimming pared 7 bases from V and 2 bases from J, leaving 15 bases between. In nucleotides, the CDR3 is TGTGCCAGCACCCAGTCGTTTCCAGCCTACGAGCAGTACTTC. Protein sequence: CASTQSFPAYEQYF.

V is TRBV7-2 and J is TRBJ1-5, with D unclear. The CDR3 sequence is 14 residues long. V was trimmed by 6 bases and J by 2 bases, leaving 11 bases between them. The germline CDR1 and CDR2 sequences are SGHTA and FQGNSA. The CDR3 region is CASSINSGNQPQHF. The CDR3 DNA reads TGTGCCAGCAGTATAAACAGCGGCAATCAGCCCCAGCATTTT.

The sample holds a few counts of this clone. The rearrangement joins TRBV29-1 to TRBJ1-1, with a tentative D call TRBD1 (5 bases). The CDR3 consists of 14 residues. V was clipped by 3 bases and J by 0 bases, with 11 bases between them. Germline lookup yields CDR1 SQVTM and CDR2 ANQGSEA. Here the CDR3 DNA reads TGCAGCGTTGATTTTCAGGGACTGAACACTGAAGCTTTCTTT. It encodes CSVDFQGLNTEAFF.

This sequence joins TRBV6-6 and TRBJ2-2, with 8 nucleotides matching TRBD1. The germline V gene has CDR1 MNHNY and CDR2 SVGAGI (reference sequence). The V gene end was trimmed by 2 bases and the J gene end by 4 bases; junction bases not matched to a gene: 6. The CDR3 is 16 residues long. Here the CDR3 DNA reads TGTGCCAGCAGTTACACTCGGACAGGGACCACCGGGGAGCTGTTTTTT. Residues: CASSYTRTGTTGELFF.

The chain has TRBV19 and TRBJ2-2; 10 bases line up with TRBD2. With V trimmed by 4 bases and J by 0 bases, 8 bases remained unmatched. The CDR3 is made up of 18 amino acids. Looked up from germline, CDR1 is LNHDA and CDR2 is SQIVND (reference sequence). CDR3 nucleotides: TGTGCCAGTAGTAAACACGGGACTAGCGTTTCGAACACCGGGGAGCTGTTTTTT. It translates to CASSKHGTSVSNTGELFF.